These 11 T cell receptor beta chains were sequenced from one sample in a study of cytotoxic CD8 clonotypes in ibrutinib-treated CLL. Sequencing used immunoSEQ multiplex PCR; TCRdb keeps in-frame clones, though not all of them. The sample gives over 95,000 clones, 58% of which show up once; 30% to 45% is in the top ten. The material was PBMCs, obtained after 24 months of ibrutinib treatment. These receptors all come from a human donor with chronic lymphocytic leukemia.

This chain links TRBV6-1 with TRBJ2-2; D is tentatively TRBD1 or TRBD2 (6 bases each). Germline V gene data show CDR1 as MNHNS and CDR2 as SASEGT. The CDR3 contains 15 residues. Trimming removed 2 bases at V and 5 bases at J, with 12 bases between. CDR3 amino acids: CASSEFQGRTGELFF. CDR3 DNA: TGTGCCAGCAGTGAATTCCAGGGGAGGACCGGGGAGCTGTTTTTT.

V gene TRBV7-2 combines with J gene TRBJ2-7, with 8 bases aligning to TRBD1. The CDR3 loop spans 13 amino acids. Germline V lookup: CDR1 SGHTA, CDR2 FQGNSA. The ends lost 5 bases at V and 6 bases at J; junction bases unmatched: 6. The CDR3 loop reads CASSRQGQGEQYF. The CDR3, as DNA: TGTGCCAGCAGCCGACAGGGGCAGGGCGAGCAGTACTTC.

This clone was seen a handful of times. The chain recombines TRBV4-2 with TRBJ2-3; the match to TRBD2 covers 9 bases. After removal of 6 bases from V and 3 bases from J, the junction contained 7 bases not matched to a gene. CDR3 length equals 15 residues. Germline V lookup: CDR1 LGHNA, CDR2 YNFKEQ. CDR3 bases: TGTGCCAGCAGTTTAGCGGGGGTAACTACAGATACGCAGTATTTT. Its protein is CASSLAGVTTDTQYF.

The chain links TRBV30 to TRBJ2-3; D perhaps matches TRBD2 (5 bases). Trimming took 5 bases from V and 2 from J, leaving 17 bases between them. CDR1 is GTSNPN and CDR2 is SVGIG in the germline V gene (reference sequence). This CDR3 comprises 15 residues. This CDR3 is CAWSASSRSTDTQYF. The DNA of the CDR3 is TGTGCCTGGTCAGCCTCTAGCCGATCCACAGATACGCAGTATTTT. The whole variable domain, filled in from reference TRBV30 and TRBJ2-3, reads SQTIHQWPATLVQPVGSPLSLECTVEGTSNPNLYWYRQAAGRGLQLLFYSVGIGQISSEVPQNLSASRPQDRQFILSSKKLLLSDSGFYLCAWSASSRSTDTQYFGPGTRLTVL.

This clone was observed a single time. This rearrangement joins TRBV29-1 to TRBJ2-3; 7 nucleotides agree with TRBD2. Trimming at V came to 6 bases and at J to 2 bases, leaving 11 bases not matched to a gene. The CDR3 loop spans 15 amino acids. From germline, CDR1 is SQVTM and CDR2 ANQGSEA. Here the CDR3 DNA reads TGCAGCGTCCGCAGATGGCGGGGGAACACAGATACGCAGTATTTT. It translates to CSVRRWRGNTDTQYF.

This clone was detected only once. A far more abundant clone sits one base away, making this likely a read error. The CDR3 DNA is TGCGCCAGCAGCTTGGTGGCAGGGAATGAAAAACTGTTTTTT. It translates to CASSLVAGNEKLFF. The V and J genes are TRBV5-1 and TRBJ1-4; weak D call: TRBD1 (5 bases). Germline CDR1 and CDR2: SGHRS and YFSETQ. There are 14 residues in the CDR3. V was cut by 0 bases and J by 5 bases, with 8 bases left in between.

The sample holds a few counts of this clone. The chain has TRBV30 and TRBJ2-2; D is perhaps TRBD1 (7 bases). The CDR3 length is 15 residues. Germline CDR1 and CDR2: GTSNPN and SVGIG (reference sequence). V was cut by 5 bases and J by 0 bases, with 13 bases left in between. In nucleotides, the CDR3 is TGTGCCTGGGGAGGGGACAGCGCGAACACCGGGGAGCTGTTTTTT. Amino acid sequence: CAWGGDSANTGELFF.

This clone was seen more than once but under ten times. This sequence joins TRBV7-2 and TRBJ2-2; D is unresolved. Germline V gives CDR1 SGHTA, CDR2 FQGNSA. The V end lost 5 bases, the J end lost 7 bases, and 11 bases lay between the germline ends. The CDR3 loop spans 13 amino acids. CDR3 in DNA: TGTGCCAGCAGCGTCCTTCTGGACGGGGAGCTGTTTTTT. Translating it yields CASSVLLDGELFF.

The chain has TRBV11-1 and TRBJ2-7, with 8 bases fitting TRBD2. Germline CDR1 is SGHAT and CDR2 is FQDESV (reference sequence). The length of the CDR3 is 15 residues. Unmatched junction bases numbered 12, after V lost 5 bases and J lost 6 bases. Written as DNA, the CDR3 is TGTGCCAGCAGCGCCTATAGCGGGGCGACGGGCGAGCAGTACTTC. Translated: CASSAYSGATGEQYF.

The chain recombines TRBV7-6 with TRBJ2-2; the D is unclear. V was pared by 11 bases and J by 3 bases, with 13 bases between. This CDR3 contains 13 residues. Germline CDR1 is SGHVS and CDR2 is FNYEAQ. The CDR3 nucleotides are TGTGCCGGCAAAAAGGGATACACCGGGGAGCTGTTTTTT. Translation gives CAGKKGYTGELFF.

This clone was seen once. This CDR3 is CAWSEGTHGETQYF. In DNA form, the CDR3 reads TGTGCCTGGAGTGAGGGGACCCACGGGGAGACCCAGTACTTC. The rearrangement uses TRBV30 and TRBJ2-5; D may be TRBD1 or TRBD2 (5 bases each). Germline-derived CDR1 and CDR2 are GTSNPN and SVGIG (reference sequence). The CDR3 is made up of 14 amino acids. Trimming cost V 1 base and J 5 bases, with 14 bases left between them.